This T cell receptor beta chain was retrieved from a study of neurological immune-mediated disorders. The cDNA was generated by 5'RACE with 10-nucleotide random UMIs. Every sequencing run generated in excess of 180 million TCR-beta sequences. These sequences covered 15-18 subjects. MiXCR, run by TCRdb on the 5' RACE reads, gives a single entry per CDR3 protein. There are about 59,000 distinct CDR3 sequences in the sample; about 3.5% occur only once, and about 2% lies in the top ten. CDR1 and CDR2 (germline): SGHRS, YFSETQ. CDR3 size: 14 residues. Deletions cut 0 bases from V and 5 bases from J, with 11 bases between. Notes on the study in general: The absence of any CDR3 amino acid sequence shared by expanded clones across subjects suggests that repertoires were private in all groups.

This clonotype has a count of ten or more. Its antigen remains unidentified. The TCR was taken from a woman between 45 and 60 years old with multiple sclerosis. The sample was PBMCs. This chain connects TRBV5-1 to TRBJ1-2; no firm D call. Written as DNA, the CDR3 is TGCGCCAGCAGCTTGGTCCCAGCGGGGTATGGCTACACCTTC. Its translation: CASSLVPAGYGYTF.